The 23 T cell receptor beta chains below all came from one sample that was sequenced in a study of regulatory T cells in long-lasting Graves disease. Researchers made TCR beta libraries by using iRepertoire HTBI primers and running Arm-PCR on CDR3 regions. TCRdb re-derived calls from the multiplex PCR reads in MiXCR, one entry per CDR3 protein. The table records 420,000 or so distinct CDR3 sequences, over 15% of them present only once. Sample time point: newly diagnosed GD, antithyroid drugs for less than 3 months. Extracted PBMC RNA gave rise to the TCR library. These data were also filed under a second study, of T cells in Graves' hyperthyroidism and ophthalmopathy.

Here the sequenced sample was peripheral blood mononuclear cells (PBMCs), taken at new diagnosis, from a patient treated with antithyroid drugs. The receptors originated from a woman younger than 35 with Graves disease.

This clonotype was detected a few times. The genes are TRBV9 and TRBJ2-3; D remains ambiguous. The CDR3 has 13 residues. The ends were cut back, 0 bases at V and 4 bases at J, with 6 bases in the middle. Germline-derived CDR1 and CDR2 are SGDLS and YYNGEE. This CDR3 reads CASSVDGADTQYF. DNA for the CDR3: TGTGCCAGCAGCGTAGATGGGGCAGATACGCAGTATTTT. The variable domain in full, with the rest retrieved from reference TRBV9 and TRBJ2-3, is DSGVTQTPKHLITATGQRVTLRCSPRSGDLSVYWYQQSLDQGLQFLIQYYNGEERAKGNILERFSAQQFPDLHSELNLSSLELGDSALYFCASSVDGADTQYFGPGTRLTVL.

At least ten counts were recorded for this clonotype. The rearrangement links TRBV12-5 to TRBJ2-5; D gene unclear. CDR1 is LGHNT and CDR2 is FRNRAP in the germline V gene. Trimming left V 1 base short and J 3 bases short, with 9 bases between. This CDR3 comprises 14 residues. Here the CDR3 DNA reads TGTGCTAGTGGTTTGGCGGATCGGAAAGAGACCCAGTACTTC. This sequence encodes CASGLADRKETQYF.

This clonotype was recorded a few times. V is TRBV3-1 and J is TRBJ1-4; 7 bases agree with TRBD1. V dropped 5 bases and J dropped 8; count of bases not matched to a gene: 11. Germline CDR1 and CDR2: LGHDT and YNNKEL (reference sequence). The CDR3 has 15 residues. Here the CDR3 DNA reads TGTGCCAGCAGCGCCCGACAGGGCGGGATCGAAAAACTGTTTTTT. This encodes CASSARQGGIEKLFF.

This clonotype was found many times. The J gene is TRBJ1-1, the V gene TRBV11-3, with a weak D call TRBD1 (6 bases). Deletions cut 3 bases from V and 0 bases from J, with 8 bases between. The CDR3 spans 14 residues. Germline lookup yields CDR1 SGHNT and CDR2 YENEEA. CDR3 residues: CASSFRGMNTEAFF. The CDR3 DNA sequence: TGTGCCAGCAGCTTCAGGGGCATGAACACTGAAGCTTTCTTT.

The rearrangement joins TRBV7-3 to TRBJ2-1; 11 bases line up with TRBD2. The CDR3 has 14 residues. Germline V gene data show CDR1 as SGHTA and CDR2 as FQGTGA. Trimming cost V 4 bases and J 9 bases; bases outside gene matches: 5. This chain's CDR3 is CASSYGLAGGEQFF. CDR3 bases: TGTGCCAGCAGCTATGGGCTAGCGGGAGGTGAGCAGTTCTTC.

At least ten counts were recorded for this clonotype. The chain has TRBV6-1 and TRBJ2-7; D is undetermined. V gave up 6 bases and J gave up 3 bases, with 9 bases separating them. The CDR3 sequence is 12 residues long. Per the germline V gene, CDR1 is MNHNS and CDR2 is SASEGT. The chain's CDR3 is CASSHSRYEQYF. CDR3 bases: TGTGCCAGCAGCCATAGCCGCTACGAGCAGTACTTC.

There are many counts of this clonotype. This sequence joins TRBV30 and TRBJ2-7; the D gene is possibly TRBD1 (6 bases). Trimming took 7 bases from V and 3 from J, leaving 10 bases between them. Germline-derived CDR1 and CDR2 are GTSNPN and SVGIG (reference sequence). This CDR3 has 11 amino acids. The CDR3 sequence: CAYVQGYEQYF. The CDR3 DNA sequence: TGTGCCTACGTACAGGGCTACGAGCAGTACTTC.

This clonotype was observed at least ten times. The chain carries TRBV7-2 and TRBJ2-7, with D possibly TRBD2 on 5 matching bases. CDR1 and CDR2 (germline): SGHTA, FQGNSA. Deletions cut 5 bases from V and 4 bases from J, with 15 bases between. The CDR3 is 14 amino acids. The CDR3 region has the DNA TGTGCCAGCAGCCTACCCGGACTGCCTTACGAGCAGTACTTC. It yields the protein CASSLPGLPYEQYF.

This clonotype turned up a few times. The chain has TRBV16 and TRBJ2-7, with a weak D call TRBD1 (6 bases). The CDR3 contains 13 residues. Germline lookup yields CDR1 KGHSY and CDR2 FQNENV. Trimming removed 9 bases from V and 4 bases from J, with 16 bases in between. The chain's CDR3 is CASTRTASYEQYF. The CDR3 nucleotides are TGTGCCAGTACGAGGACAGCGAGTTACGAGCAGTACTTC.

To note about this clonotype: One base away lies a much larger clone, so this may be a sequencing read error. The J gene is TRBJ2-3, the V gene TRBV12-3 or TRBV12-4, with D possibly being TRBD1 (6 bases). Trimming shortened V by 4 bases and J by 8 bases, and 16 bases separated the two germline ends. CDR3 size: 14 residues. The CDR3 region is CASSWTAKAGTQYF. CDR3 nucleotide sequence: TGTGCCAGCAGTTGGACAGCAAAGGCAGGTACGCAGTATTTT.

The J gene is TRBJ2-7, the V gene TRBV6-2 or TRBV6-3, with a possible D match to TRBD2 (5 bases). The length of the CDR3 is 13 residues. Trimming removed 5 bases from V and 4 bases from J, with 12 bases in between. CDR1 and CDR2 from the germline V gene are MNHEY and SVGEGT. The DNA for the CDR3 is TGTGCCAGCAGTGAAGCGGCGAGGTACGAGCAGTACTTC. Amino acids: CASSEAARYEQYF.

This clonotype appeared many times. The rearrangement links TRBV30 to TRBJ1-6, with a tentative D call TRBD1 (6 bases). Trimming removed 2 bases from V and 5 bases from J, with 7 bases in between. The CDR3 runs 13 residues. Germline V lookup: CDR1 GTSNPN, CDR2 SVGIG (reference sequence). The CDR3 DNA reads TGTGCCTGGAGTAGACAGGATAATTCACCCCTCCACTTT. The encoded protein is CAWSRQDNSPLHF.

This clonotype was recorded at least ten times. The chain combines TRBV30 with TRBJ2-7, with D hard to call. Per the germline V gene, CDR1 is GTSNPN and CDR2 is SVGIG (reference sequence). This CDR3 is built from 11 residues. The V gene lost 3 bases and the J gene lost 3 bases, with 6 bases spanning the gap. The CDR3: CAWRDLYEQYF. CDR3 in DNA: TGTGCCTGGAGGGACCTCTACGAGCAGTACTTC.

This clonotype has just a few counts. The chain recombines TRBV5-6 with TRBJ2-1, with unresolved D. The CDR3 contains 14 residues. Germline loops: CDR1 SGHDT, CDR2 YYEEEE. V was pared by 5 bases and J by 0 bases, with 9 bases between. CDR3 DNA sequence: TGTGCCAGCAGGAGTAGGAGCTCCTACAATGAGCAGTTCTTC. Translated: CASRSRSSYNEQFF.

This clonotype was observed at least ten times. The chain is built from TRBV28 and TRBJ2-7, with D perhaps TRBD2 (5 bases). The V gene's germline CDR1 is MDHEN and CDR2 SYDVKM. The CDR3 is 14 amino acids. V lost 6 bases and J 0 bases, leaving 12 bases between the germline ends. The CDR3 sequence is CASSPSGYSYEQYF. The CDR3 DNA is TGTGCCAGCAGCCCCAGCGGTTACTCCTACGAGCAGTACTTC.

V is TRBV5-6 and J is TRBJ2-5; weak D call: TRBD1 (5 bases). CDR3 length equals 15 residues. The V and J ends lost 3 bases and 1 base respectively, with 13 bases between them. Germline V gene data show CDR1 as SGHDT and CDR2 as YYEEEE. DNA for the CDR3: TGTGCCAGCAGCTATAGGTTGACAGCCCAAGAGACCCAGTACTTC. Amino acid sequence: CASSYRLTAQETQYF.

A single count supports this clonotype. The V and J genes are TRBV19 and TRBJ1-4; D uncertain. This CDR3 is built from 13 residues. Trimming removed 11 bases at V and 5 bases at J, with 15 bases between. Germline V CDR1 and CDR2: LNHDA, SQIVND (reference sequence). In DNA form, the CDR3 reads TGTGCCGCCGGCCGGGAGCGCAATGAAAAACTGTTTTTT. Amino acids: CAAGRERNEKLFF.

In DNA, the CDR3 is TGTGCCAGCAGTCCACATTCCCCGGAGGGCTATGGCTACACCTTC. It yields the protein CASSPHSPEGYGYTF. The chain joins TRBV27 to TRBJ1-2, with D uncertain. Germline V gives CDR1 MNHEY, CDR2 SMNVEV (reference sequence). CDR3 length: 15 residues. V lost 5 bases to trimming and J lost 4 bases, with 17 bases between them.

The chain links TRBV27 to TRBJ1-1; the match to TRBD1 covers 7 bases. CDR1 and CDR2 (germline): MNHEY, SMNVEV (reference sequence). J was trimmed by 6 bases and V by 4 bases; bases with no gene match: 8. This CDR3 contains 14 residues. The CDR3 nucleotides are TGTGCCAGCAGTTCAGGGACAGACGGGGCTGAAGCTTTCTTT. This codes for CASSSGTDGAEAFF.

This clonotype turned up a few times. The V gene is TRBV5-1, the J gene TRBJ2-1; D assignment may be TRBD1 or TRBD2 (5 bases each). CDR1 and CDR2 from the germline V gene are SGHRS and YFSETQ. The CDR3 extends over 14 amino acids. The V end was cut by 4 bases, the J end by 9 bases, with 17 bases between. As DNA, the CDR3 is TGCGCCAGCAGCCGGTCCGGGACGTCAAGTGAGCAGTTCTTC. It specifies CASSRSGTSSEQFF.

Ten or more counts support this clonotype. The chain combines TRBV7-2 with TRBJ2-3; no clear D. Trimming stripped 4 bases from V and 3 bases from J, with 8 bases between. This CDR3 contains 13 residues. From germline, CDR1 is SGHTA and CDR2 FQGNSA. CDR3 sequence reads: CASSSLPTDTQYF. DNA of the CDR3: TGTGCCAGCAGCTCCTTACCGACAGATACGCAGTATTTT. Full variable domain (rest looked up from reference TRBV7-2 and TRBJ2-3): GAGVSQSPSNKVTEKGKDVELRCDPISGHTALYWYRQSLGQGLEFLIYFQGNSAPDKSGLPSDRFSAERTGGSVSTLTIQRTQQEDSAVYLCASSSLPTDTQYFGPGTRLTVL.

Of note for this clonotype: A far larger clone lies a single base away; this is likely a read error. The CDR3 protein is CANRFGTLGAQYF. CDR3 nucleotides: TGTGCCAACAGGTTTGGGACCCTGGGGGCCCAGTACTTC. The V call is TRBV28, the J call TRBJ2-1, with D perhaps matching TRBD1 or TRBD2 (5 bases each). Gene TRBJ2-5 matches the end of the DNA better, so the J call may be wrong. This CDR3 has 13 amino acids. Germline V lookup: CDR1 MDHEN, CDR2 SYDVKM.

In this sample, this clonotype is medium-sized. The chain recombines TRBV11-2 with TRBJ2-1; D gene ambiguous. CDR1 is SGHAT and CDR2 is FQNNGV in the germline V gene. The CDR3 is made up of 13 amino acids. V was trimmed by 0 bases and J by 4 bases, leaving 4 bases between them. CDR3 sequence (DNA): TGTGCCAGCAGCTTAGATGGATACAATGAGCAGTTCTTC. Translating gives CASSLDGYNEQFF.